Detailed here is one T cell receptor beta chain. This may come from a read error, since a much larger clone is one base off. TCRdb reprocessed the RT-PCR reads with MiXCR, giving one entry per CDR3 protein. This sample has more than 450,000 distinct CDR3 sequences, with around 11% found just once. This specimen comes from a study of response to subunit inactivated influenza vaccine. Germline assignment: CDR1 SGHTS and CDR2 YDEGEE. The CDR3 spans 16 residues. This same sample was also part of a study on T cells expressing NK-cell markers. That paper notes: TCR beta libraries carry UMIs added by 5'RACE template switching. All TCR beta repertoires analysed originated from sorted CD3+CD56+NKG2C+, CD3+CD56+NKG2C- and CD3+CD56-NKG2C+ T cells. Seven sequenced donors out of eight were HCMV-seropositive, one seronegative. Expanded clones of NKG2C+ T cells had an unclear HCMV specificity.

The rearrangement joins TRBV5-8 to TRBJ2-3; TRBD1 aligns across 12 bases. This receptor was taken from a man aged 50 to 60 who received an inactivated influenza vaccine. The specimen comprised PBMCs from blood, sampled on the day of vaccination. The CDR3 nucleotides read TGTGCCAGCAGCTTGCCGGGACAGGGGGCCACAGATACGCACTATTTT. This codes for CASSLPGQGATDTHYF.